These 9 T cell receptor beta chains share one sample of origin, sequenced in a study of T cells in narcolepsy. TCRdb's table, derived via immunoSEQ multiplex PCR, lists solely in-frame clones and lacks some. The sample includes around 35,000 clones, 80% of them seen just once. The source material was memory (CD45RA-) CD4+ T cells from blood. These TCRs come from a human donor in good health.

The chain links TRBV5-1 to TRBJ2-5, with a tentative D call TRBD2 (6 bases). The J call is in doubt because the DNA end fits TRBJ2-7 better. CDR1 is SGHRS, CDR2 YFSETQ, per germline. This CDR3 has 13 amino acids. Written as DNA, the CDR3 is TGCGCCGGCCGCCGAGAACTAGCTTACGAGCAGTACTTC. Protein sequence: CAGRRELAYEQYF.

The V call is TRBV25-1, the J call TRBJ1-2, with a weak D call TRBD1 (6 bases). This CDR3 region has 12 residues. Germline-derived CDR1 and CDR2 are MGHDK and SYGVNS. V lost 7 bases to trimming and J lost 0 bases, with 6 bases between them. CDR3 sequence: CASKGANYGYTF. The CDR3 DNA is TGTGCCAGCAAGGGGGCTAACTATGGCTACACCTTC.

Only one count was recorded for this clone. This rearrangement joins TRBV28 to TRBJ1-3, with D perhaps TRBD1 (5 bases). This CDR3 is built from 15 residues. Germline V gene sequence: CDR1 MDHEN, CDR2 SYDVKM. The V gene lost 6 bases and the J gene lost 0 bases, with 12 bases spanning the gap. In DNA, the CDR3 is TGTGCCAGCAGCCCTATTGGGGGCTCTGGAAACACCATATATTTT. Translated: CASSPIGGSGNTIYF.

This clone was seen a single time. This chain uses TRBV4-3 with TRBJ2-3, with D tentatively TRBD2 (5 bases). The CDR3 is 16 residues long. Germline V gene data show CDR1 as LGHNA and CDR2 as YSLEER. Trimming shortened V by 0 bases and J by 6 bases, and 16 bases separated the two germline ends. The CDR3 coding sequence is TGCGCCAGCAGCCAAGACCCAGGTTCGGGATCGGATACGCAGTATTTT. As protein: CASSQDPGSGSDTQYF.

This chain joins TRBV18 and TRBJ2-3, with D perhaps matching TRBD1 or TRBD2 (5 bases each). The CDR3 sequence is 16 residues long. V was trimmed by 6 bases and J by 2 bases, leaving 18 bases between them. Germline CDR1 KGHSH, CDR2 LQKENI. As DNA, the CDR3 is TGTGCCAGCTCGCAGACCTCGGGACGGACCACAGATACGCAGTATTTT. It is translated as CASSQTSGRTTDTQYF.

The chain uses TRBV19 and TRBJ1-5; D gene unclear. The ends were cut back, 0 bases at V and 8 bases at J, with 8 bases in the middle. CDR3 length: 13 residues. The germline CDR1 and CDR2 sequences are LNHDA and SQIVND (reference sequence). This CDR3 reads CASSIEREKPQHF. CDR3 nucleotide sequence: TGTGCCAGTAGTATAGAAAGGGAAAAGCCCCAGCATTTT.

CDR3 bases: TGTGCCACCACGGGGGGCAGTCATCAGGAAAAACTGTTTTTT. Its protein is CATTGGSHQEKLFF. The gene calls are TRBV6-6 and TRBJ1-4, with TRBD1 as a possible D gene (6 bases). CDR1 is MNHNY, CDR2 SVGAGI, per germline (reference sequence). V was pared by 10 bases and J by 8 bases, with 20 bases between. The CDR3 covers 14 residues.

By frequency in the sample, this clone is medium-sized. The chain joins TRBV19 to TRBJ2-1; 12 positions agree with TRBD2. With 5 bases clipped from V and 16 bases from J, the junction kept 9 bases outside the gene matches. The CDR3 consists of 13 residues. In germline, CDR1 is LNHDA, CDR2 SQIVND (reference sequence). The CDR3 is CASSLWTSGDTFF. The CDR3 coding sequence is TGTGCCAGTAGTTTATGGACTAGCGGGGACACATTCTTC.

The rearrangement uses TRBV7-9 and TRBJ2-7; D perhaps matches TRBD1 (5 bases). V lost 4 bases and J lost 10, with 17 bases in between. This CDR3 region has 13 residues. Germline-derived CDR1 and CDR2 are SEHNR and FQNEAQ (reference sequence). The CDR3 bases are TGTGCCAGCAGCTGGGCTAGGGGCCAGGAACAGTACTTC. It is translated as CASSWARGQEQYF.